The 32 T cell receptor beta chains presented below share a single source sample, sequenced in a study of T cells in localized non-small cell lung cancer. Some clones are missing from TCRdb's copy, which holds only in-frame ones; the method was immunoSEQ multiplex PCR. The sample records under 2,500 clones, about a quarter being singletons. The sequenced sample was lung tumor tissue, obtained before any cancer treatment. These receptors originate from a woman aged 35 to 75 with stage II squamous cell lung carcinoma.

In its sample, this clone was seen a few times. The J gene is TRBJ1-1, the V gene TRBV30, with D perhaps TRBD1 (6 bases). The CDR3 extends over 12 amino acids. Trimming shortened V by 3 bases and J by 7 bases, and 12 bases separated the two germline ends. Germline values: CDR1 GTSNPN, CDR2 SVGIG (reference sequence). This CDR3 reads CAWSPGAGEAFF. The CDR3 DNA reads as TGTGCCTGGAGCCCGGGGGCGGGTGAAGCTTTCTTT.

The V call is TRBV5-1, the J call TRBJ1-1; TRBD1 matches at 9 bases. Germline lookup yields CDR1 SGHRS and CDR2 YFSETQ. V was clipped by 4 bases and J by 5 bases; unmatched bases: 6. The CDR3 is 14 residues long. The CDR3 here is CASSPGTGRTEAFF. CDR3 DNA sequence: TGCGCCAGCAGCCCGGGGACAGGGCGGACTGAAGCTTTCTTT.

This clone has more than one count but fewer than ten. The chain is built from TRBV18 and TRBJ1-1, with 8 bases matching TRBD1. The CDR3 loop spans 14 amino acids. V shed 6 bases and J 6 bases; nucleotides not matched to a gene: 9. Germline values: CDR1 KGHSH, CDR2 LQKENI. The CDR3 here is CASSQDRVGPEAFF. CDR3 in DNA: TGTGCCAGCTCTCAGGACAGGGTAGGTCCTGAAGCTTTCTTT.

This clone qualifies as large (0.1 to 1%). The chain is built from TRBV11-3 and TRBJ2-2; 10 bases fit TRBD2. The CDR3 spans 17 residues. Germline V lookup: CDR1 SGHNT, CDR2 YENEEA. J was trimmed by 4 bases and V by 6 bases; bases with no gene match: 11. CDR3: CASSLTTSGQSTGELFF. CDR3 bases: TGTGCCAGCAGTCTCACGACTAGCGGGCAATCCACCGGGGAGCTGTTTTTT.

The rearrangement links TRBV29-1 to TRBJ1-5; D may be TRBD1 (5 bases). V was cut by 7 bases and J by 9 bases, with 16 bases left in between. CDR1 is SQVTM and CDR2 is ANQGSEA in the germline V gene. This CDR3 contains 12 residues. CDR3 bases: TGCAGCGCGGGACTGAATGGGGGGCCCCAGCATTTT. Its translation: CSAGLNGGPQHF. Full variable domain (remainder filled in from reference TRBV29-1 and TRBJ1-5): SAVISQKPSRDICQRGTSLTIQCQVDSQVTMMFWYRQQPGQSLTLIATANQGSEATYESGFVIDKFPISRPNLTFSTLTVSNMSPEDSSIYLCSAGLNGGPQHFGDGTRLSIL.

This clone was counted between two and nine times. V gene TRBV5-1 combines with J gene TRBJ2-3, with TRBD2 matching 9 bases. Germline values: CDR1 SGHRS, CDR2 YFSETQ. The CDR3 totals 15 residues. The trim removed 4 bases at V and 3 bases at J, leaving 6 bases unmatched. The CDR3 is CASSPRLAVTDTQYF. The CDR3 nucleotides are TGCGCCAGCAGCCCCCGACTAGCGGTGACAGATACGCAGTATTTT.

The CDR3 spells CATTGQGIYGYTF. DNA of the CDR3: TGTGCCACCACGGGACAGGGGATCTATGGCTACACCTTC. The chain couples TRBV19 to TRBJ1-2; 10 bases map to TRBD1. Germline CDR1 and CDR2: LNHDA and SQIVND (reference sequence). This CDR3 has 13 amino acids. V lost 10 bases and J lost 4; bases outside the gene matches: 6.

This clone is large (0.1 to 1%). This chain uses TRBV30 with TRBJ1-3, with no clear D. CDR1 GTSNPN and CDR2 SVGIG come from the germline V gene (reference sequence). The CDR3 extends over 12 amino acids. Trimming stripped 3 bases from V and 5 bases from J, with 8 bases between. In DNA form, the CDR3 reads TGTGCCTGGAGCCCGGACCGAAACACCATATATTTT. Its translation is CAWSPDRNTIYF.

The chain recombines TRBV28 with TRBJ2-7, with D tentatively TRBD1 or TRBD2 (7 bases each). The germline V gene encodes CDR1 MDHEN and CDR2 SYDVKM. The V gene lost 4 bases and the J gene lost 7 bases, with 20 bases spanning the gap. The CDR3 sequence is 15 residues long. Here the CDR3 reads CASSSSGGGRGEQYF. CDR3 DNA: TGTGCCAGCAGTTCCTCAGGGGGAGGGCGGGGTGAGCAGTACTTC. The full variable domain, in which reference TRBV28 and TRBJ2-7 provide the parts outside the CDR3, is DVKVTQSSRYLVKRTGEKVFLECVQDMDHENMFWYRQDPGLGLRLIYFSYDVKMKEKGDIPEGYSVSREKKERFSLILESASTNQTSMYLCASSSSGGGRGEQYFGPGTRLTVT.

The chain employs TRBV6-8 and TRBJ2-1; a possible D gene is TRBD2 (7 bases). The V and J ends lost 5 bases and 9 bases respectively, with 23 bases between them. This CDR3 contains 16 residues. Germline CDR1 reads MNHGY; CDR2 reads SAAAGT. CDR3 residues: CASSPRAGANGGEQFF. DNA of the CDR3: TGTGCCAGCAGTCCCCGGGCGGGGGCGAATGGTGGTGAGCAGTTCTTC.

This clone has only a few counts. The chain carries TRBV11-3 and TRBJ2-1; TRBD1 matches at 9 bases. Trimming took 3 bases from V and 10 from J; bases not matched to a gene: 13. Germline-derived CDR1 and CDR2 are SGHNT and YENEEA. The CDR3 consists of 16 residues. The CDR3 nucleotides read TGTGCCAGCAGCTTCTTAGAGAGGACAGGGGTGCGGGAGCAGTTCTTC. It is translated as CASSFLERTGVREQFF.

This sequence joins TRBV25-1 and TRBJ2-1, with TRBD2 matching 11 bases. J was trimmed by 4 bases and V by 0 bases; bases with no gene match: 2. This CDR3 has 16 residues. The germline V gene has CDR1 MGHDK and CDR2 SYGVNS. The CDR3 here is CASSEYGLAGYNEQFF. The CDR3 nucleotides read TGTGCCAGCAGTGAATACGGACTAGCGGGTTACAATGAGCAGTTCTTC.

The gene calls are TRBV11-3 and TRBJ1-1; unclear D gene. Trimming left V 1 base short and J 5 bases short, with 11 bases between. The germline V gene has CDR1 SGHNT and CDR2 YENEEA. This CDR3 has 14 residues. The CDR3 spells CASSLVVLATEAFF. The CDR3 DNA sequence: TGTGCCAGCAGCTTAGTAGTCCTGGCTACTGAAGCTTTCTTT.

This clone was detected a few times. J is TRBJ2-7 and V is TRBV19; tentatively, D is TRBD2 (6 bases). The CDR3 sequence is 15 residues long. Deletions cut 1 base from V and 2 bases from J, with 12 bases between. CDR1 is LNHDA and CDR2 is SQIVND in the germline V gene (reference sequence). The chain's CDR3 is CASSIGGSGAYEQYF. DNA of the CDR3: TGTGCCAGTAGTATAGGCGGGTCGGGGGCCTACGAGCAGTACTTC.

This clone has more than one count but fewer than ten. In DNA, the CDR3 is TGTGCCAGTAGTATAGGAGCGGACCCAATCCACGAGCAGTACTTC. Amino acid sequence: CASSIGADPIHEQYF. This chain connects TRBV19 to TRBJ2-7; possible D gene TRBD2, 5 bases. The V and J ends lost 1 base and 5 bases respectively, with 15 bases between them. CDR1 and CDR2 (germline): LNHDA, SQIVND (reference sequence). The CDR3 totals 15 residues.

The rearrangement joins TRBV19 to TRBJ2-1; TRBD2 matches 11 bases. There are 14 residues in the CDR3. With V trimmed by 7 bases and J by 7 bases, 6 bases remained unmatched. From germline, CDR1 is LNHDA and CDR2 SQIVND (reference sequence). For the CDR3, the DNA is TGTGCCAGTATAGGTAGCGGGGGGGCAAATGAGCAGTTCTTC. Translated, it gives CASIGSGGANEQFF.

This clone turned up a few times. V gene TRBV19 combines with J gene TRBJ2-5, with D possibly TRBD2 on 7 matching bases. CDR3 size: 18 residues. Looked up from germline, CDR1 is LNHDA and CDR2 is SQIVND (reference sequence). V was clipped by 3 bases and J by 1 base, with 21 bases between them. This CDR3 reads CASSIRGVGGALQETQYF. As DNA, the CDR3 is TGTGCCAGTAGTATTCGGGGAGTAGGGGGGGCCCTCCAAGAGACCCAGTACTTC.

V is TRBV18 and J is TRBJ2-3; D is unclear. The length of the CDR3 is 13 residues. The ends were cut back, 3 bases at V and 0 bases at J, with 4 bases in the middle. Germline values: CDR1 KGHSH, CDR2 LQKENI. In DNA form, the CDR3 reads TGTGCCAGCTCACCCACTAGCACAGATACGCAGTATTTT. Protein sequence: CASSPTSTDTQYF.

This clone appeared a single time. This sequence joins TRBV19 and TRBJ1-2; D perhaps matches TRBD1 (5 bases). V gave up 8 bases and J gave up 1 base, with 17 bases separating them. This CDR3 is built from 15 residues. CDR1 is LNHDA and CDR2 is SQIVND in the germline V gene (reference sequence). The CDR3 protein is CASRGTSAGNYGYTF. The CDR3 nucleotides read TGTGCCAGTCGTGGGACCTCCGCGGGTAACTATGGCTACACCTTC.

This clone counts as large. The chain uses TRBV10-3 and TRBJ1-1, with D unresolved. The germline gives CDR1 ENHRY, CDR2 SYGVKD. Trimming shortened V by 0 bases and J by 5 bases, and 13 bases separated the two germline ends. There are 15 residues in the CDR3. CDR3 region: CAISESKGFLTEAFF. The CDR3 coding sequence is TGTGCCATCAGTGAGTCGAAGGGCTTCCTTACTGAAGCTTTCTTT.

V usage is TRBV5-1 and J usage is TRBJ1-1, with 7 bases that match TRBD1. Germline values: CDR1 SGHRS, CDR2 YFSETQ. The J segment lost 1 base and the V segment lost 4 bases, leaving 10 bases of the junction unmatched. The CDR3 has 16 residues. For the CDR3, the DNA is TGCGCCAGCAGCCCTCGGACAGGTCAAGCGAACACTGAAGCTTTCTTT. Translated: CASSPRTGQANTEAFF.

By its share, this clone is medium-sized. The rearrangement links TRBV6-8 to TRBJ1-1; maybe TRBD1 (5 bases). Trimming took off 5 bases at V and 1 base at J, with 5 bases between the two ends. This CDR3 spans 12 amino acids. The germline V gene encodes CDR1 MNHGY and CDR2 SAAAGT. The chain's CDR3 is CASSQGNTEAFF. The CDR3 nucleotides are TGTGCCAGCAGTCAGGGGAACACTGAAGCTTTCTTT.

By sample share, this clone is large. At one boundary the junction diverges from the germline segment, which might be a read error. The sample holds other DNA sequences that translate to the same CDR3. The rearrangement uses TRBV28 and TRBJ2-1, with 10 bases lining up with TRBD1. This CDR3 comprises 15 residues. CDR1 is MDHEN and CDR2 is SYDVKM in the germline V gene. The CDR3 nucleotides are TGTGCAAGCACGTCGGGACAGGGGCGTGTCGATGAGCAGTTCTTC. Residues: CASTSGQGRVDEQFF.

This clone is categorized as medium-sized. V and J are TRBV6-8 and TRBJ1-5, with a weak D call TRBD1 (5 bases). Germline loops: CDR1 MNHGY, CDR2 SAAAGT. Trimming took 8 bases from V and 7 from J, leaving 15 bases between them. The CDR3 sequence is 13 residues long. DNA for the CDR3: TGTGCCAGCGGCTGGGGCAGTGGCCAGCCCCAGCATTTT. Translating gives CASGWGSGQPQHF.

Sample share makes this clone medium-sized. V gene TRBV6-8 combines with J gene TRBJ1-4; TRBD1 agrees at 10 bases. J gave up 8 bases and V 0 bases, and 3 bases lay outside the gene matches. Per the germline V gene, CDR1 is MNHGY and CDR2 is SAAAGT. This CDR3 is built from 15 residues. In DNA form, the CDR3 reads TGTGCCAGCAGTTACTCCGGGACAGGGGACGAAAAACTGTTTTTT. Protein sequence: CASSYSGTGDEKLFF.

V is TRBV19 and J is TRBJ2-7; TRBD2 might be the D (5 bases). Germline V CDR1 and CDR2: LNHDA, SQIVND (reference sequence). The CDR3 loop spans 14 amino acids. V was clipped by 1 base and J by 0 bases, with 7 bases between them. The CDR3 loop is CASSIGESSYEQYF. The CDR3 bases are TGTGCCAGTAGTATAGGGGAGAGCTCCTACGAGCAGTACTTC.

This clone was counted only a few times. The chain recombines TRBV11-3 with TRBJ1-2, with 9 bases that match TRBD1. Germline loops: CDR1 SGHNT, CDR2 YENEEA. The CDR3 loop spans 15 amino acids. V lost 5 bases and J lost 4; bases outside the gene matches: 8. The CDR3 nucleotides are TGTGCCAGCAGCCCGCGGACAGGGGCAGGCTATGGCTACACCTTC. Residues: CASSPRTGAGYGYTF.

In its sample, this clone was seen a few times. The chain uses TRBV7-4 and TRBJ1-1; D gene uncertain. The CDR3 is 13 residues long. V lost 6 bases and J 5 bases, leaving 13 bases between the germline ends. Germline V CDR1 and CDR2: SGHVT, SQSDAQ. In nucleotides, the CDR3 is TGTGCCAGCAGTCTGTCGTTGAGGACTGAAGCTTTCTTT. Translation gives CASSLSLRTEAFF.

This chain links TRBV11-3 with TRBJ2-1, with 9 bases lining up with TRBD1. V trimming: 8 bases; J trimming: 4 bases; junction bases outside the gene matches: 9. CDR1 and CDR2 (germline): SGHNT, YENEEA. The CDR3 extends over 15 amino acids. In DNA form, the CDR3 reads TGTGCCAGCCGAACCGGGACAGGGCCTTACAATGAGCAGTTCTTC. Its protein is CASRTGTGPYNEQFF.

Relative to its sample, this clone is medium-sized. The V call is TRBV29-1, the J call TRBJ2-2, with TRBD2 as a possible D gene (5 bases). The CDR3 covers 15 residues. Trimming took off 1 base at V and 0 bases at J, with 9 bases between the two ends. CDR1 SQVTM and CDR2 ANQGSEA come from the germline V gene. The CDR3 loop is CSVEVGDANTGELFF. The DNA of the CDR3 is TGCAGCGTTGAAGTGGGAGATGCGAACACCGGGGAGCTGTTTTTT.

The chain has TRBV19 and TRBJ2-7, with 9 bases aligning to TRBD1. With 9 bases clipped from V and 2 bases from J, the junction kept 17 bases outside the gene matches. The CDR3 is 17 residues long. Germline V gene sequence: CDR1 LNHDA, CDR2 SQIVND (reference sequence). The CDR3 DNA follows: TGTGCCAGCCCTCCCACCGCCACAGGGGGCAAAACCTACGAGCAGTACTTC. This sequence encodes CASPPTATGGKTYEQYF.

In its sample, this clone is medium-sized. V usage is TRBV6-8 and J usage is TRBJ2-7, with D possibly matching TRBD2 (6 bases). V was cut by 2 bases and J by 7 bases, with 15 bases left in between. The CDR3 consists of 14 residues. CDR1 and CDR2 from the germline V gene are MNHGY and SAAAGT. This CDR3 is CASSYRDSAREQYF. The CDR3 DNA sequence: TGTGCCAGCAGTTACCGGGACTCCGCCCGGGAGCAGTACTTC.